The 5 T cell receptor beta chains given below trace back to one sample, sequenced in a study of CD8+ T cells in alopecia areata. Noted treatment: oral pan-JAK inhibitor, 5-10 mg twice daily. Following RNA extraction, reverse transcription yielded cDNA that acted as the sequencing template. Measured with immunoSEQ multiplex PCR; TCRdb has only the in-frame clones, and not every one. Here the sample spans some 110,000 clones, roughly three fifths being singletons. The specimen was CD8+ T cells sorted from blood, collected at week 24, from a patient treated with tofacitinib. The receptors derive from a human donor with alopecia areata.

This sequence joins TRBV30 and TRBJ1-1, with TRBD1 as a possible D gene (5 bases). Trimming took 2 bases from V and 5 from J, leaving 15 bases between them. The CDR3 has 14 residues. Looked up from germline, CDR1 is GTSNPN and CDR2 is SVGIG (reference sequence). The CDR3 reads CAWSYGGGETEAFF. CDR3 bases: TGTGCCTGGAGTTACGGGGGGGGAGAAACTGAAGCTTTCTTT.

The CDR3, as DNA: TGCGCCAGCAGTGTCGACCCACCCTACGAGCAGTACTTC. Translated, it gives CASSVDPPYEQYF. This sequence joins TRBV5-1 and TRBJ2-7; D gene unclear. CDR3 length equals 13 residues. V gave up 5 bases and J gave up 2 bases, with 11 bases separating them. CDR1 and CDR2 from the germline V gene are SGHRS and YFSETQ.

The chain combines TRBV5-6 with TRBJ2-2, with D possibly matching TRBD2 (6 bases). V shed 3 bases and J shed 7 bases, with 10 bases lying between them. The V gene's germline CDR1 is SGHDT and CDR2 YYEEEE. The CDR3 is 13 residues long. The CDR3 spells CASSWGGVGELFF. The CDR3, as DNA: TGTGCCAGCAGCTGGGGCGGGGTCGGGGAGCTGTTTTTT. Full variable domain (remainder filled in from reference TRBV5-6 and TRBJ2-2): DAGVTQSPTHLIKTRGQQVTLRCSPKSGHDTVSWYQQALGQGPQFIFQYYEEEERQRGNFPDRFSGHQFPNYSSELNVNALLLGDSALYLCASSWGGVGELFFGEGSRLTVL.

The rearrangement joins TRBV27 to TRBJ2-7, with no clear D. Germline CDR1 is MNHEY and CDR2 is SMNVEV (reference sequence). V dropped 3 bases and J dropped 0 bases, with 6 bases sitting between them. This CDR3 region has 13 residues. The CDR3 spells CASSFSGSYEQYF. In nucleotides, the CDR3 is TGTGCCAGCAGTTTTTCTGGCTCCTACGAGCAGTACTTC.

The V gene is TRBV6-4, the J gene TRBJ2-3, with 10 bases aligning to TRBD2. The CDR3 extends over 15 amino acids. Trimming took 5 bases from V and 2 from J; bases not matched to a gene: 4. Per germline, CDR1 MRHNA and CDR2 SNTAGT. The CDR3 sequence: CASSTSGAHTDTQYF. CDR3 DNA: TGTGCCAGCAGTACTAGCGGGGCCCACACAGATACGCAGTATTTT.